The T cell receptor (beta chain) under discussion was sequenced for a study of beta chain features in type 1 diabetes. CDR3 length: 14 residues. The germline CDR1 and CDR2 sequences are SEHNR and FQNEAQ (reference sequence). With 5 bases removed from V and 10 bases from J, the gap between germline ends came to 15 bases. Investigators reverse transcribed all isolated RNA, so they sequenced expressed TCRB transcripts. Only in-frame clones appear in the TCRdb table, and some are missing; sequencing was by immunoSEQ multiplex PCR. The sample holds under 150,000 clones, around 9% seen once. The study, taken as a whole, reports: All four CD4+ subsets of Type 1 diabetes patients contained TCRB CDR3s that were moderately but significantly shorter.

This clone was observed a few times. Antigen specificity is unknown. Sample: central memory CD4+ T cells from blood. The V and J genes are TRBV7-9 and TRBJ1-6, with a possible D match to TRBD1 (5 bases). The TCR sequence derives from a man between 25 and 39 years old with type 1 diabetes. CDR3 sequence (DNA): TGTGCCAGCAGCCCCCCAGGGTTAGGATCACCCCTCCACTTT. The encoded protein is CASSPPGLGSPLHF.